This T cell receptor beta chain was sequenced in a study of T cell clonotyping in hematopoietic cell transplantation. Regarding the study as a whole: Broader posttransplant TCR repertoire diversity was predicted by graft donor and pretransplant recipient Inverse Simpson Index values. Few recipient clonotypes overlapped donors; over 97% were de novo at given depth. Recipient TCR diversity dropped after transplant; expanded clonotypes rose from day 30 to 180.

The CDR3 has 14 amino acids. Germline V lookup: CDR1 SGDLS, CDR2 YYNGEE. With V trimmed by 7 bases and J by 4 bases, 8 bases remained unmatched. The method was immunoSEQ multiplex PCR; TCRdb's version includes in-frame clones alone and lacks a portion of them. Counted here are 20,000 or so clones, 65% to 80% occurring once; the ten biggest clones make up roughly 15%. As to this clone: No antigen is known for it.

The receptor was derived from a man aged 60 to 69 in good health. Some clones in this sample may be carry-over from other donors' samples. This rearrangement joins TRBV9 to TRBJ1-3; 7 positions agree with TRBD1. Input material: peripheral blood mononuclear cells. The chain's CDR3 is CASAPQGSGNTIYF. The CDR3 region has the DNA TGTGCCAGCGCCCCACAGGGGTCGGGAAACACCATATATTTT.